This T cell receptor (beta chain) was identified in a study of cytomegalovirus exposure and HLA in healthy donors. At the level of the study: Researchers previously reported finding just under 120 million unique TCR beta sequences from roughly 200 million T cells. Of a few hundred genotyped donors, roughly 80% grouped in the Caucasian-associated ancestry cluster. Study results and caveats: Later analysis reportedly placed an Asian-associated ancestry cluster below the roughly 640-donor mean in N-insertions.

The PCR made use of 60 Vbeta and 13 Jbeta primers. Authors' data handling: An analysis that came later counted roughly 80 million unique TCR beta chains, roughly 11 million shared. Sequenced by immunoSEQ multiplex PCR; TCRdb stores in-frame clones only, minus some. That table furnishes V, J and clone size, whereas the DNA furnished D and trimming. In the table there are around 99,000 clones, about 74% of which are singletons. This clone showed up just a few times. Antigen: not known. This TCR was recovered from a woman between 40 and 55 years old in good health and CMV-seropositive. Sequencing used PBMCs.

The CDR3 coding sequence is TGTGCCACCAGCAGAGATCGAATCACTGCCTCTGGAAACACCATATATTTT. Protein product: CATSRDRITASGNTIYF. This sequence joins TRBV15 and TRBJ1-3; D unclear. Germline CDR1 is LNHNV and CDR2 is YYDKDF (reference sequence). The germline V and J ends were trimmed by 0 bases and 0 bases, with 12 bases remaining between them. The CDR3 length is 17 residues.